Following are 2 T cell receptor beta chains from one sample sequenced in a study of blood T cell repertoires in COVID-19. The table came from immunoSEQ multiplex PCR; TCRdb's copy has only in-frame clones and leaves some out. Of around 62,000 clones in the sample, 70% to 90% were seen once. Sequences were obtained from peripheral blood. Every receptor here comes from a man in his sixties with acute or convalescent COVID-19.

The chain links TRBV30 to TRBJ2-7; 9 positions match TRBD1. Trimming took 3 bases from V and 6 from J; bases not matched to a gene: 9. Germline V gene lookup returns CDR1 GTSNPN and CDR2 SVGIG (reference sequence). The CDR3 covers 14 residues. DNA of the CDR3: TGTGCCTGGAGGGGACAGGGAGCTTGGGGCGAGCAGTACTTC. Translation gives CAWRGQGAWGEQYF.

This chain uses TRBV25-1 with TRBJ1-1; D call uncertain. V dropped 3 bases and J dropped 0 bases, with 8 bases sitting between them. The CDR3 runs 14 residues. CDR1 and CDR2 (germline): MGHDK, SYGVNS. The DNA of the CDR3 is TGTGCCAGCAGTGATGAGCAAGTGAACACTGAAGCTTTCTTT. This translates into CASSDEQVNTEAFF.